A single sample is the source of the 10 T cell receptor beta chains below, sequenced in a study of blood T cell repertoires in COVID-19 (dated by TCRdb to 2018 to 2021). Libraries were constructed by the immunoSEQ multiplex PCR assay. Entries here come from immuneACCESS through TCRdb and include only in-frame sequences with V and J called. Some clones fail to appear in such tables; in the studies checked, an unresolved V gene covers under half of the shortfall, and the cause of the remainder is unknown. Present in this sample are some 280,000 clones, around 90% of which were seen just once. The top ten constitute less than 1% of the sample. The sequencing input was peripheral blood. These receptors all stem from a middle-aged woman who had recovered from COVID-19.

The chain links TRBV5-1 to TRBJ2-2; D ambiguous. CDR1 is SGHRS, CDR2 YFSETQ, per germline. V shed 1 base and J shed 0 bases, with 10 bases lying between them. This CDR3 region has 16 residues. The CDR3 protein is CASSLPEAANTGELFF. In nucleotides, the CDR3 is TGCGCCAGCAGCTTGCCCGAAGCCGCGAACACCGGGGAGCTGTTTTTT.

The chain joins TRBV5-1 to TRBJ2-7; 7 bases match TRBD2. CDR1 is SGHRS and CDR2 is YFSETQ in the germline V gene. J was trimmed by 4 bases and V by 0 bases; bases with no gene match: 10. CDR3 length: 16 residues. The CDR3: CASSLDGGGLRYEQYF. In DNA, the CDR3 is TGCGCCAGCAGCTTGGATGGGGGAGGGCTAAGGTACGAGCAGTACTTC. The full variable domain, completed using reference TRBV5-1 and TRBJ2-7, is KAGVTQTPRYLIKTRGQQVTLSCSPISGHRSVSWYQQTPGQGLQFLFEYFSETQRNKGNFPGRFSGRQFSNSRSEMNVSTLELGDSALYLCASSLDGGGLRYEQYFGPGTRLTVT.

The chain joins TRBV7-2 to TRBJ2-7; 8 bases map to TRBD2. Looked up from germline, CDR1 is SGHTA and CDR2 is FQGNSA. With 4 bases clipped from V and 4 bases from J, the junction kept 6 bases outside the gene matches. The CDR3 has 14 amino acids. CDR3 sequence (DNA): TGTGCCAGCAGCTCGGCTAGCGGGTGGTACGAGCAGTACTTC. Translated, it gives CASSSASGWYEQYF.

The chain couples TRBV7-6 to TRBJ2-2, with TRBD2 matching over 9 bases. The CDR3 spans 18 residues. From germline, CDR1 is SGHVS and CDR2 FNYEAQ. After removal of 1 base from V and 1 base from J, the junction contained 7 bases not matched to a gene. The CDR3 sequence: CASSLETSGPLNTGELFF. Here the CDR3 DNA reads TGTGCCAGCAGCTTAGAAACTAGCGGGCCCCTGAACACCGGGGAGCTGTTTTTT.

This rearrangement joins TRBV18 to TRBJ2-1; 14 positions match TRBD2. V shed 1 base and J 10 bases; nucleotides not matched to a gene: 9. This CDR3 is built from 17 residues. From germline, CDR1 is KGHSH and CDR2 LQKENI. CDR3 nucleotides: TGTGCCAGCTCACCACAAGGGACTAGCGGGGGAGACGTGGAGCAGTTCTTC. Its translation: CASSPQGTSGGDVEQFF. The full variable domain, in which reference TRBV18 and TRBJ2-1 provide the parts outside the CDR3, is NAGVMQNPRHLVRRRGQEARLRCSPMKGHSHVYWYRQLPEEGLKFMVYLQKENIIDESGMPKERFSAEFPKEGPSILRIQQVVRGDSAAYFCASSPQGTSGGDVEQFFGPGTRLTVL.

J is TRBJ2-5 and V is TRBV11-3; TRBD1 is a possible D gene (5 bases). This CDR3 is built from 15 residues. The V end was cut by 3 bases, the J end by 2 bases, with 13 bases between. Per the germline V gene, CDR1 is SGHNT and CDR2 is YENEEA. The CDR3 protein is CASSFSAGRQETQYF. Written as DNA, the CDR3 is TGTGCCAGCAGCTTTTCGGCAGGGCGACAAGAGACCCAGTACTTC.

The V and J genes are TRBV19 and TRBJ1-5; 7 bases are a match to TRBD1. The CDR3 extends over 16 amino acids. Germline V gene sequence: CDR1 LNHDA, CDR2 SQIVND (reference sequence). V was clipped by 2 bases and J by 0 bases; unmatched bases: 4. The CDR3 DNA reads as TGTGCCAGTAGTATATCGCAGGGGGTTAGCAATCAGCCCCAGCATTTT. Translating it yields CASSISQGVSNQPQHF.

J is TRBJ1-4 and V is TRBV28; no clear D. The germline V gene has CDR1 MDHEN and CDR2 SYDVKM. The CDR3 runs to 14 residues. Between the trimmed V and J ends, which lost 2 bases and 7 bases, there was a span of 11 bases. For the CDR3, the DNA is TGTGCCAGCAGTTTACCGGGTATGGGTGAAAAACTGTTTTTT. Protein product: CASSLPGMGEKLFF.

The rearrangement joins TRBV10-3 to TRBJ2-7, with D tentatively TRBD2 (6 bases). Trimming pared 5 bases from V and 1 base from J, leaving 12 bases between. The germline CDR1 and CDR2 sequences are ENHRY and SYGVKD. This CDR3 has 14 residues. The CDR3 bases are TGTGCCATCAGTACCGGGAGACAATCCTACGAGCAGTACTTC. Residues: CAISTGRQSYEQYF.

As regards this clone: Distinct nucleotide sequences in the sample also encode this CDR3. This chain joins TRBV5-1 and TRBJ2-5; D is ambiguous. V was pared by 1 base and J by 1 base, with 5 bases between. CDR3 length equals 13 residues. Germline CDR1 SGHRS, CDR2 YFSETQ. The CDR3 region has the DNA TGCGCCAGCAGCTTGAGCCTCCAAGAGACCCAGTACTTC. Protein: CASSLSLQETQYF.